Each of the 3 T cell receptor beta chains below was sequenced from the same sample in a study of blood T cell repertoires in COVID-19. Sequenced by immunoSEQ multiplex PCR; TCRdb stores in-frame clones only, minus some. The sample yields 200,000 to 300,000 clones, 87% seen once. Source material: peripheral blood. These receptors all stem from a woman in her thirties or forties who had recovered from COVID-19.

V gene TRBV27 combines with J gene TRBJ1-3; 9 positions agree with TRBD1. The length of the CDR3 is 17 residues. Losses at the gene ends were 5 bases for V and 1 base for J; bases not matched to a gene: 9. In germline, CDR1 is MNHEY, CDR2 SMNVEV (reference sequence). The CDR3 loop reads CASSPGTGPLSGNTIYF. For the CDR3, the DNA is TGTGCCAGCAGTCCGGGGACAGGGCCGTTGTCTGGAAACACCATATATTTT.

This rearrangement joins TRBV7-9 to TRBJ1-5, with D possibly TRBD1 on 5 matching bases. From germline, CDR1 is SEHNR and CDR2 FQNEAQ (reference sequence). CDR3 length equals 14 residues. V lost 2 bases and J lost 5, with 10 bases in between. CDR3 DNA sequence: TGTGCCAGCAGCTTAACAGACAGCGATCAGCCCCAGCATTTT. This codes for CASSLTDSDQPQHF.

The chain joins TRBV7-8 to TRBJ1-1; D not resolved. Germline CDR1 is SGHVS and CDR2 is FQNEAQ. The CDR3 contains 15 residues. Trimming cost V 6 bases and J 1 base, with 15 bases left between them. In nucleotides, the CDR3 is TGTGCCAGCAGGCCTTCGGCCGCAGGGAACACTGAAGCTTTCTTT. This gives the protein CASRPSAAGNTEAFF.